Listed below are T cell receptor beta chains from one sample, sequenced in a study of T cell responses to AZD1222 COVID-19 vaccine. Libraries were prepared by immunoSEQ multiplex PCR; TCRdb keeps only in-frame clonotypes and omits some of them. The sample yields some 130,000 clones, approximately 91% seen once. Here the sequenced sample was peripheral blood, taken 28 days after the second AZD1222 dose. These receptors were taken from an adult who received the AZD1222 COVID-19 vaccine. The CDR3 runs from the conserved cysteine through the conserved F or W. The D gene is left open where the match is weak. Only part of the rows carry a size: once, few, many, or a class if the clone is expanded.

cdr3_nt cdr3_aa d_call j_call v_call clone_size
TGTGCCAGCAGAGCCGGGACACGCTATAATTCACCCCTCCACTTT CASRAGTRYNSPLHF - TRBJ1-6 TRBV6-5 few
TGTGCCAGCAGCATCCGAGCGGGTAACGGGGAGCTGTTTTTT CASSIRAGNGELFF - TRBJ2-2 TRBV9 -
TGCGCCAGCAGCTTCACAGGGCGGCTGACCTACGAGCAGTACTTC CASSFTGRLTYEQYF - TRBJ2-7 TRBV5-1 -
TGTGCCAGCAGTTTTCAGCAAGAGACCCAGTACTTC CASSFQQETQYF - TRBJ2-5 TRBV12-3/TRBV12-4 -
TGTGCCAGCAGCTTAGGATCGGGGGTCCCCTACGAGCAGTACTTC CASSLGSGVPYEQYF - TRBJ2-7 TRBV7-6 -
TGTGCCAGCAGCCTTATTCTGGGACAGGGGTCTTGGGGCTACACCTTC CASSLILGQGSWGYTF TRBD1 TRBJ1-2 TRBV27 -
TGTGCCGGCCGGTTAGCGGGAGCTTCAGATACGCAGTATTTT CAGRLAGASDTQYF TRBD2 TRBJ2-3 TRBV11-2 -
TGTGCCAGCAGCCCCCTTACCCTCGGGGCTGGTCAGCCCCAGCATTTT CASSPLTLGAGQPQHF - TRBJ1-5 TRBV28 few
TGTGCCAGCATCGAGACAGGGCGGAGCTCCTACGAGCAGTACTTC CASIETGRSSYEQYF TRBD1 TRBJ2-7 TRBV6-5 -
TGTGCCAGCAAAGGGGAACAAGAGGTGGAAAAACTGTTTTTT CASKGEQEVEKLFF - TRBJ1-4 TRBV6-5 few
TGTGCCAGCAGCTTAGGAGGGAGGGTCAATCAGCCCCAGCATTTT CASSLGGRVNQPQHF - TRBJ1-5 TRBV7-6 -
TGTGCCAGCTCCTACACTGGACAGGGAGGGAACACTGAAGCTTTCTTT CASSYTGQGGNTEAFF TRBD1 TRBJ1-1 TRBV18 -
TGTGCCAGCAGCCAGTTTCAGCAGGGGATTGAAAAACTGTTTTTT CASSQFQQGIEKLFF - TRBJ1-4 TRBV3-1/TRBV3-2 -
TGTGCCAGTAAGCACAGAGTTATGAACACTGAAGCTTTCTTT CASKHRVMNTEAFF - TRBJ1-1 TRBV19 -
TGTGCCAGCAGCATCAGGCATGGGTCCTATAATTCACCCCTCCACTTT CASSIRHGSYNSPLHF - TRBJ1-6 TRBV11-2 -